Listed below are T cell receptor beta chains from one sample, sequenced in a study of OX40 agonist ivuxolimab in advanced cancers. Sequenced by immunoSEQ multiplex PCR; TCRdb stores in-frame clones only, minus some. The table shows around 33,000 clones, with roughly 91% occurring only once. Sample: CD4+ or CD8+ T cells sorted from blood, taken in a trial of the OX40 agonist ivuxolimab. These receptors came from an adult with an advanced solid tumor such as melanoma, head and neck, liver or kidney cancer. CDR3s leave out the opening cysteine and the closing phenylalanine or tryptophan. Fields, in order: V gene, J gene, CDR3 protein.

v_gene: TRBV5-4
j_gene: .
CDR3aa: ASSLAGDFSYEQY

v_gene: TRBV7-2
j_gene: TRBJ2-5
CDR3aa: ASSLLGQGETQY

v_gene: TRBV11-1
j_gene: .
CDR3aa: ASSLGDRVYEQY

v_gene: TRBV5-5
j_gene: TRBJ1-6
CDR3aa: ASSFWKGNSPLH

v_gene: TRBV18
j_gene: TRBJ1-2
CDR3aa: ASSQNPDRGYGYT

v_gene: TRBV7-2
j_gene: TRBJ2-2
CDR3aa: ASSWDSQNTGELF

v_gene: TRBV5-1
j_gene: TRBJ1-4
CDR3aa: ASTSGGDEKLF

v_gene: TRBV11-2
j_gene: TRBJ2-7
CDR3aa: ASSSPGLGTYEQY

v_gene: TRBV5-6
j_gene: TRBJ2-5
CDR3aa: ASSFEETQY

v_gene: TRBV7-8
j_gene: TRBJ1-1
CDR3aa: ASSLSAGGRSTEAF

v_gene: TRBV7-3
j_gene: TRBJ2-1
CDR3aa: ASSFLGTSNEQF

v_gene: TRBV5-4
j_gene: TRBJ1-2
CDR3aa: ASSLARGTNYGYT

v_gene: TRBV10-3
j_gene: TRBJ2-7
CDR3aa: AIRHGTGGFEQY

v_gene: TRBV2
j_gene: TRBJ2-5
CDR3aa: ASSDYQTGTQY

v_gene: TRBV7-3
j_gene: TRBJ2-3
CDR3aa: ASSLMGTGTDTQY

v_gene: TRBV27
j_gene: TRBJ2-1
CDR3aa: ASSQGQPYNEQF

v_gene: TRBV6-6
j_gene: TRBJ1-6
CDR3aa: ASSGREDSPLH

v_gene: TRBV7-9
j_gene: TRBJ1-4
CDR3aa: ASSFGDTTNEKLF

v_gene: TRBV6-5
j_gene: TRBJ2-7
CDR3aa: ASSYDLSYEQY

v_gene: TRBV28
j_gene: TRBJ1-6
CDR3aa: ASSPNPGRQTRSSYNSPLH

v_gene: TRBV5-8
j_gene: TRBJ2-3
CDR3aa: ASSLSQGPIGTDTQY

v_gene: TRBV6-1
j_gene: TRBJ1-2
CDR3aa: ASSEARGWTGYT

v_gene: TRBV7-2
j_gene: TRBJ2-3
CDR3aa: ASSLSANRVQSTGTQY

v_gene: TRBV13
j_gene: TRBJ2-7
CDR3aa: ASSLGGQGVVYEQY

v_gene: TRBV27
j_gene: TRBJ1-4
CDR3aa: ASSYDGPNEKLF

v_gene: TRBV7-3
j_gene: TRBJ2-7
CDR3aa: ASSLVLSIHEQY

v_gene: TRBV9
j_gene: TRBJ2-3
CDR3aa: ASSVVKTDTQY

v_gene: TRBV27
j_gene: TRBJ2-1
CDR3aa: ASRQSSSYNEQF

v_gene: TRBV28
j_gene: TRBJ1-6
CDR3aa: ASSLLNSPLH

v_gene: TRBV9
j_gene: TRBJ1-2
CDR3aa: ASSVADAYGYT

v_gene: TRBV7-3
j_gene: TRBJ1-3
CDR3aa: ASSLNPKVGPGNTIY

v_gene: TRBV7-6
j_gene: TRBJ2-5
CDR3aa: ASSLGGGSETQY

v_gene: TRBV27
j_gene: TRBJ2-2
CDR3aa: ASSSLGWRELF

v_gene: TRBV30
j_gene: TRBJ1-2
CDR3aa: AWSYTGTGNYGYT

v_gene: TRBV11-1
j_gene: TRBJ2-1
CDR3aa: ASSSAGGEYSEQF

v_gene: TRBV6-5
j_gene: TRBJ1-4
CDR3aa: ASSYAQGATEKLF

v_gene: TRBV7-9
j_gene: TRBJ2-1
CDR3aa: ASSLSGPGYNEQF

v_gene: TRBV11-2
j_gene: TRBJ2-2
CDR3aa: ASSFGGNTGELF

v_gene: TRBV11-2
j_gene: TRBJ2-3
CDR3aa: ASSFTGQGFGDTQY